This T cell receptor (beta chain) was captured by sequencing in a study of blood T cells in healthy people across ages. In this sample, this clonotype turned up once. What it binds is unknown. Germline CDR1 reads DFQATT; CDR2 reads SNEGSKA (reference sequence). The CDR3 contains 14 residues. V dropped 2 bases and J dropped 15 bases, with 23 bases sitting between them. Study observations and caveats: PBMCs left unsorted prevented a conclusive naive versus antigen-experienced comparison. TCR beta diversity correlated strongly with naive T cell percentage. Among long-lived donors, naive CD4+ cells were more numerous and diversity higher than in aged donors. Unknown CMV status may confound age-related changes in expanded clones.

The authors ran a second PCR of about 6 to 11 cycles using a sample-barcoded 5' primer and a J-beta primer mix. TCRdb used MiXCR to reprocess the 5' RACE reads, holding one entry per CDR3 protein. The table records roughly 1.5 million distinct CDR3 sequences, 35% to 45% of them present only once. This chain joins TRBV20-1 and TRBJ2-4, with D tentatively TRBD1 (5 bases). This TCR came from a young woman in good health. Input material: blood. The CDR3 nucleotides read TGCAGTGCTAGACCCAATGGGGCAGATGCTGCTTGGTACTTC. Protein: CSARPNGADAAWYF.